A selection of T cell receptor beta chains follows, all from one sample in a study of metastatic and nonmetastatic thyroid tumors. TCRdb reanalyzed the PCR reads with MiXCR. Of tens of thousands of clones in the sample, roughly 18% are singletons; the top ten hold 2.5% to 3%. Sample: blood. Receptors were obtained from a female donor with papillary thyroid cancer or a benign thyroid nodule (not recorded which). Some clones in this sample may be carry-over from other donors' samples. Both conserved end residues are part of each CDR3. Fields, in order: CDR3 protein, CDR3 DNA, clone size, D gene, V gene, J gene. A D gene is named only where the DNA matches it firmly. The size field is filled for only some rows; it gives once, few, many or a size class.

CDR3: CASSYSRPAVYTGELFF
DNA: TGTGCCAGCAGTTACTCGAGACCGGCGGTTTATACCGGGGAGCTGTTTTTT
size: NA
D: NA
V: TRBV6-6
J: TRBJ2-2

CDR3: CSAIDRLDYNEQFF
DNA: TGCAGTGCTATTGACAGGTTAGACTACAATGAGCAGTTCTTC
size: NA
D: NA
V: TRBV20-1
J: TRBJ2-1

CDR3: CASSTWTGSNYGYTF
DNA: TGTGCCAGCAGTACCTGGACAGGGAGTAACTATGGCTACACCTTC
size: many
D: TRBD1
V: TRBV28
J: TRBJ1-2

CDR3: CASSFKIGNTEAFF
DNA: TGCGCCAGCAGCTTTAAAATCGGGAACACTGAAGCTTTCTTT
size: few
D: NA
V: TRBV10-1
J: TRBJ1-1

CDR3: CATGGSSYNEQFF
DNA: TGTGCCACGGGGGGGAGCTCCTACAATGAGCAGTTCTTC
size: many
D: TRBD2
V: TRBV10-3
J: TRBJ2-1

CDR3: CASSLAHRTVELFF
DNA: TGTGCCAGCAGCTTAGCGCACAGAACCGTGGAGCTGTTTTTT
size: NA
D: NA
V: TRBV7-2
J: TRBJ2-2

CDR3: CASSLKGYSNQPQHF
DNA: TGTGCCAGCAGCTTGAAGGGGTATAGCAATCAGCCCCAGCATTTT
size: many
D: NA
V: TRBV5-8
J: TRBJ1-5

CDR3: CASSLSGAGQETQYF
DNA: TGCGCCAGCAGCTTGTCGGGAGCGGGCCAAGAGACCCAGTACTTC
size: many
D: NA
V: TRBV5-1
J: TRBJ2-5

CDR3: CARSSDTEAFF
DNA: TGTGCCCGGAGCTCAGACACTGAAGCTTTCTTT
size: many
D: NA
V: TRBV30
J: TRBJ1-1

CDR3: CSVELTSGRRFTGELFF
DNA: TGCAGCGTTGAACTGACTAGCGGGAGACGGTTCACCGGGGAGCTGTTTTTT
size: many
D: TRBD2
V: TRBV29-1
J: TRBJ2-2

CDR3: CASRANTQPFF
DNA: TGTGCCAGCCGGGCGAACACTCAACCTTTCTTT
size: NA
D: NA
V: TRBV12-3/TRBV12-4
J: TRBJ1-1

CDR3: CASSLVGGCSFSTDTQYF
DNA: TGTGCCAGCAGCTTAGTAGGAGGGTGTAGCTTTAGCACAGATACGCAGTATTTT
size: NA
D: NA
V: TRBV11-2
J: TRBJ2-3

CDR3: CASSSHLAGVGTDTRYF
DNA: TGTGCCAGCAGTTCACATTTAGCGGGAGTGGGGACAGATACGCGGTATTTT
size: many
D: TRBD2
V: TRBV28
J: TRBJ2-3

CDR3: CASSSTSGGITGELFF
DNA: TGTGCCAGCAGCTCGACTAGCGGGGGCATCACCGGGGAGCTGTTTTTT
size: NA
D: TRBD2
V: TRBV7-3
J: TRBJ2-2

CDR3: CASKAGPDTRELFF
DNA: TGTGCCAGCAAGGCGGGACCGGACACCCGTGAGCTGTTTTTT
size: NA
D: NA
V: TRBV6-4
J: TRBJ2-2

CDR3: CASSPPRLGSNTGELFF
DNA: TGTGCCAGCAGCCCCCCCCGCTTGGGGAGTAACACCGGGGAGCTGTTTTTT
size: many
D: NA
V: TRBV11-1
J: TRBJ2-2

CDR3: CSARLGSSYNEQLF
DNA: TGCAGTGCTCGCCTGGGTAGCAGTTACAATGAGCAGCTCTTC
size: NA
D: NA
V: TRBV20-1
J: TRBJ2-1

CDR3: CASSPTGRFADTQYF
DNA: TGTGCCAGCAGTCCGACAGGGCGGTTCGCAGATACGCAGTATTTT
size: many
D: TRBD1
V: TRBV12-3/TRBV12-4
J: TRBJ2-3

CDR3: CASSLRDDNYGYTF
DNA: TGTGCCAGTAGTCTCCGGGACGATAACTATGGCTACACCTTC
size: many
D: NA
V: TRBV19
J: TRBJ1-2

CDR3: CASSPRTRTGELFF
DNA: TGTGCCAGCAGCCCACGGACTAGGACCGGGGAGCTGTTTTTT
size: NA
D: TRBD2
V: TRBV11-2
J: TRBJ2-2

CDR3: CSVDGLAGEVETQYF
DNA: TGCAGCGTCGACGGACTAGCGGGGGAGGTGGAGACCCAGTACTTC
size: few
D: TRBD2
V: TRBV29-1
J: TRBJ2-5

CDR3: CSVETGMGVGYEQYF
DNA: TGCAGCGTTGAAACGGGAATGGGGGTAGGCTACGAGCAGTACTTC
size: many
D: NA
V: TRBV29-1
J: TRBJ2-7

CDR3: CASSQEVGGSQWSEQFF
DNA: TGCGCCAGCAGCCAAGAAGTAGGCGGGAGTCAGTGGAGTGAGCAGTTCTTC
size: NA
D: TRBD2
V: TRBV4-3
J: TRBJ2-1

CDR3: CASSLVAVLAEAFF
DNA: TGTGCCAGCAGCTTAGTCGCAGTGCTGGCTGAAGCTTTCTTT
size: NA
D: NA
V: TRBV7-9
J: TRBJ1-1

CDR3: CASSGTRGRFEQFF
DNA: TGTGCCAGCTCCGGGACTAGGGGGAGATTTGAGCAGTTCTTC
size: NA
D: TRBD2
V: TRBV2
J: TRBJ2-1

CDR3: CAISGRQGGGATEAFF
DNA: TGTGCCATCAGTGGCCGTCAGGGAGGAGGCGCCACTGAAGCTTTCTTT
size: many
D: NA
V: TRBV10-3
J: TRBJ1-1

CDR3: CASRGDYGANVLTF
DNA: TGTGCCAGCAGAGGGGACTATGGGGCCAACGTCCTGACTTTC
size: many
D: TRBD2
V: TRBV9
J: TRBJ2-6

CDR3: CASSYSGSGTVELFF
DNA: TGCGCCAGCAGTTATAGCGGTAGCGGGACCGTGGAGCTGTTTTTT
size: few
D: TRBD2
V: TRBV10-1
J: TRBJ2-2

CDR3: CASSPHGSLNNEQFF
DNA: TGTGCTAGCAGTCCCCACGGGTCCTTAAACAATGAGCAGTTCTTC
size: NA
D: NA
V: TRBV6-1
J: TRBJ2-1

CDR3: CASKLRGHPVYAQYF
DNA: TGTGCCAGCAAACTACGGGGTCATCCCGTATACGCTCAGTATTTT
size: few
D: NA
V: TRBV27
J: TRBJ2-3

CDR3: CSAGRGGYEQYF
DNA: TGCAGTGCAGGCCGGGGGGGCTACGAGCAGTACTTC
size: many
D: TRBD2
V: TRBV20-1
J: TRBJ2-7

CDR3: CASSESRTLRTATNEKLFF
DNA: TGTGCCAGCAGCGAGTCCAGGACACTGCGGACTGCAACTAATGAAAAACTGTTTTTT
size: many
D: NA
V: TRBV25-1
J: TRBJ1-4

CDR3: CASSYLAGQETQYF
DNA: TGCGCCAGCAGCTATCTAGCGGGACAAGAGACCCAGTACTTC
size: NA
D: TRBD2
V: TRBV5-1
J: TRBJ2-5

CDR3: CASTQTRWRSSSYNEQFF
DNA: TGTGCCAGCACCCAAACGCGGTGGCGTTCCAGCTCCTACAATGAGCAGTTCTTC
size: many
D: NA
V: TRBV28
J: TRBJ2-1

CDR3: CASSTLRTDTKYF
DNA: TGTGCCAGCAGTACCCTGCGGACAGATACGAAGTATTTT
size: NA
D: NA
V: TRBV28
J: TRBJ2-3